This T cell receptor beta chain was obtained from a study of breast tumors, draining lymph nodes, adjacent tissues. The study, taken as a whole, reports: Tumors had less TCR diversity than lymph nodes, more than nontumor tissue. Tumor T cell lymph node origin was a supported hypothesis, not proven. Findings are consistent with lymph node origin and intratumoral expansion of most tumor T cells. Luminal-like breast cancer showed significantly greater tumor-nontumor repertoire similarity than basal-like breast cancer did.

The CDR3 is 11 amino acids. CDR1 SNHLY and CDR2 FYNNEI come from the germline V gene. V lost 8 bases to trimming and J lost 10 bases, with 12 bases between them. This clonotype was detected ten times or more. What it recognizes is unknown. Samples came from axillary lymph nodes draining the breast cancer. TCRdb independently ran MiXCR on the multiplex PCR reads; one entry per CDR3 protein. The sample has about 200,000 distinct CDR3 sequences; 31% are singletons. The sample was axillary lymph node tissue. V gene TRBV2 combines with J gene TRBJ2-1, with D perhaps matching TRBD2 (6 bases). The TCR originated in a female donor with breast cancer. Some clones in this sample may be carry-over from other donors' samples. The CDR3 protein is CASQGLEEQFF. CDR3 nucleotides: TGTGCCAGCCAGGGACTTGAGGAGCAGTTCTTC.